Sequencing of this TCR beta chain was carried out in a study of blood T cell repertoires in COVID-19. Looking at the study overall: There were acute and convalescent COVID-19 samples, and they came from the United States, Italy and Spain.

Sequencing was performed with immunoSEQ multiplex PCR; in TCRdb, only in-frame clones are kept and a portion is missing. The sample consists of roughly 440,000 clones, approximately 90% of them appearing once. Germline loops: CDR1 MNHEY, CDR2 SMNVEV (reference sequence). The V gene end was trimmed by 8 bases and the J gene end by 6 bases; junction bases not matched to a gene: 10. This CDR3 is 13 amino acids long. Enrolled during active infection, Seattle patients were then followed longitudinally. Input material: peripheral blood. V is TRBV27 and J is TRBJ2-7; 7 bases agree with TRBD1. The source of this sequence is a woman between 50 and 59 years old with COVID-19, enrolled during active disease. This CDR3 reads CASGHGQVFEQYF. CDR3 nucleotides: TGTGCCAGCGGACACGGACAGGTTTTCGAGCAGTACTTC.